This T cell receptor (beta chain) emerged from a study of tumor-infiltrating lymphocytes in primary liver carcinoma. Findings and caveats of the study: Compared with blood, tumor repertoires held significantly more in their top 250 clones.

Making TCR beta cDNA involved approximately 0.5 ug total RNA and a constant-region primer. Library construction for TCR beta comprised three nested multiplex PCR rounds performed with slightly modified ARM-PCR. Rounds one and two of PCR, each of approximately 11 cycles, were primed with TRBV1-TRBV30 forward primers and a C-beta reverse primer. TCRdb called the multiplex PCR reads again in MiXCR, with one record for every CDR3 protein. Of approximately 88,000 distinct CDR3 sequences in the sample, roughly 70% were seen once. CDR1 and CDR2 (germline): MNHEY, SVGAGI. The CDR3 runs to 15 residues. Points on this clonotype: The antigen remains unidentified. Relative to the germline gene, one junction end is altered; a read error may explain this.

Bulk tissue was left unsorted, and RNA and DNA were co-extracted from about 20-30 mg of it. The chain is built from TRBV6-5 and TRBJ2-7; 10 bases line up with TRBD2. The sequence came from a man between 35 and 55 years old with primary liver carcinoma and hepatitis B virus infection. Sequences were obtained from tumor-adjacent normal liver tissue. The CDR3 loop reads CARGYSSSGRAWQYF. The CDR3 DNA is TGTGCCAGAGGTTACTCGTCGAGCGGGAGGGCCTGGCAGTATTTC.